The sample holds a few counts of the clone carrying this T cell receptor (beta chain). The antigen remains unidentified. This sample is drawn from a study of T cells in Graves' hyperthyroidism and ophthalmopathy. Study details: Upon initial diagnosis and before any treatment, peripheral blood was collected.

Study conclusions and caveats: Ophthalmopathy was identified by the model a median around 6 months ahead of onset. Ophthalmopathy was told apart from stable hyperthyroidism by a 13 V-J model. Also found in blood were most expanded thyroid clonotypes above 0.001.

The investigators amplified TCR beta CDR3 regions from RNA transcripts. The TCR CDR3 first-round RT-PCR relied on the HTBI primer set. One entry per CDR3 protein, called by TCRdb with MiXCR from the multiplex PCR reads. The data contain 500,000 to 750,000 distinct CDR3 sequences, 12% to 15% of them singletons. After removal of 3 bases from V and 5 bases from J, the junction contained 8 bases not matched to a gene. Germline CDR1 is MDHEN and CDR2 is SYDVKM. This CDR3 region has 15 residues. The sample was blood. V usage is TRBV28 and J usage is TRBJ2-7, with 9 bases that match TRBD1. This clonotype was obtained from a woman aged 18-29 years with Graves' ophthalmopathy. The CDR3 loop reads CASSLPTGGIDEQYF. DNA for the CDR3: TGTGCCAGCAGTTTGCCGACAGGGGGGATCGACGAGCAGTACTTC.